This section outlines one T cell receptor beta chain sequence together with its context. As processed by the authors: Amplified reference gene primers provided the basis for estimating nucleated cell counts. Here immunoSEQ multiplex PCR was the method, and the copy in TCRdb shows in-frame clones only, minus some. For V, J and clone size, that table is used; D and trimming come from the DNA. Of around 230,000 clones in the sample, approximately 88% are singletons; the top ten hold around 25%. These data come from a study of blood T cell repertoires in COVID-19. Background on the study: The United States, Italy and Spain were the sources of the acute and convalescent COVID-19 samples. The analysed material was cDNA or gDNA that came from T cells, B-cell-depleted T cells, or PBMCs.

Trimming removed 3 bases from V and 5 bases from J, with 19 bases in between. The germline V gene has CDR1 KGHSH and CDR2 LQKENI. The CDR3 sequence is 16 residues long. This TCR came from a man between 35 and 55 years old with acute or convalescent COVID-19. Material for sequencing was peripheral blood. V usage is TRBV18 and J usage is TRBJ2-5, with D possibly TRBD2 on 6 matching bases. CDR3 protein: CASSPGVGRSTETQYF. In DNA, the CDR3 is TGTGCCAGCTCACCGGGGGTCGGGAGAAGTACCGAGACCCAGTACTTC.